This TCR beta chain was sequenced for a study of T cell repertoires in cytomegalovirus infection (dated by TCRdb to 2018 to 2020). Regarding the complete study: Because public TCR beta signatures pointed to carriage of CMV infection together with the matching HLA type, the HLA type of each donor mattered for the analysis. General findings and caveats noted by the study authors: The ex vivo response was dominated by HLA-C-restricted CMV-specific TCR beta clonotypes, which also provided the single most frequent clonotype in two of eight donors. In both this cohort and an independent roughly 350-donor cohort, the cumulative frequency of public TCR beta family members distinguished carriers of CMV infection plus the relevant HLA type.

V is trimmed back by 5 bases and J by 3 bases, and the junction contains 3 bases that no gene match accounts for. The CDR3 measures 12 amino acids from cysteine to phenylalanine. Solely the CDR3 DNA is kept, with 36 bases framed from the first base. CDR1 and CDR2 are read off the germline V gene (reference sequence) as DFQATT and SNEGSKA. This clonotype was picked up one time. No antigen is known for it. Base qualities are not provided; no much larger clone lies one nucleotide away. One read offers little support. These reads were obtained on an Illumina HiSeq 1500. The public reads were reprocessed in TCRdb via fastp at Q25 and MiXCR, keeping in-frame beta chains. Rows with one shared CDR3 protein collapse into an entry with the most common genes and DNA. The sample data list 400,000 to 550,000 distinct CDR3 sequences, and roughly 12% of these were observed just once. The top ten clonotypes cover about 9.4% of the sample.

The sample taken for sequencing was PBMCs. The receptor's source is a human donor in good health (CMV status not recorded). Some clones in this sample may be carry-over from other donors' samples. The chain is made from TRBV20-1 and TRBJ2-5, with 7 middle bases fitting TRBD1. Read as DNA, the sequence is TGCAGTGCTGACGGGACAGAAGAGACCCAGTACTTC. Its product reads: CSADGTEETQYF.